This T cell receptor beta chain was retrieved from a study of OX40 agonist ivuxolimab in advanced cancers. At the level of the study: Across the patients, intravenous ivuxolimab was delivered every 2 weeks at 0.01 to 10 mg/kg. Approximately 40% of patients had received prior checkpoint inhibitor therapy. Study-level results: At 0.1-3.0 mg/kg, partial responders had clonal expansion among the lowest observed. Some nonresponders also had low normalized T-cell clonal expansion.

The CDR3 totals 19 residues. CDR1 and CDR2 (germline): LGHNT, FRNRAP. The J segment lost 2 bases and the V segment lost 2 bases, leaving 16 bases of the junction unmatched. Assay: immunoSEQ multiplex PCR; the TCRdb copy retains only in-frame clones and omits some. The top ten clones hold roughly 6% of a sample with about 92,000 clones, 84% of them seen once. Turning to this clone: Its antigen is as yet unknown.

V is TRBV12-5 and J is TRBJ2-5; 8 bases map to TRBD2. Sequenced material: CD4+ or CD8+ T cells sorted from blood, taken in a trial of the OX40 agonist ivuxolimab. The sequence derives from an adult with an advanced solid tumor such as melanoma, head and neck, liver or kidney cancer. The CDR3 protein is CASGLTPDGVGLAQETQYF. The CDR3 bases are TGTGCTAGTGGTTTGACTCCGGACGGGGTCGGACTAGCTCAAGAGACCCAGTACTTC.